Following are 22 T cell receptor beta chains from one sample sequenced in a study of T cell clonality in common variable immunodeficiency. Produced via immunoSEQ multiplex PCR; TCRdb's table is partial and in-frame only. The repertoire consists of 55,000 or so clones, none detected only once. The sample was peripheral blood mononuclear cells. The source of these receptors is a person aged 18 to 75 in good health.

By its share, this clone is medium-sized. The sequence runs out 3 residues before the end of the CDR3; the remainder is reconstructed from the germline J gene. The V gene is TRBV6-1, the J gene TRBJ2-1; no reliable D call. V was shortened by 2 bases and J by 0 bases, with 11 bases between the two germline ends. This CDR3 contains 16 residues. Germline V gene data show CDR1 as MNHNS and CDR2 as SASEGT. The CDR3 region is CASSESSASSYNEQFF. CDR3 bases read: TGTGCCAGCAGTGAATCGAGCGCCAGCTCCTACAATGAG.

As concerns this clone: The CDR3 end falls 3 residues outside the read, so it is completed with the germline J gene. V and J are TRBV7-9 and TRBJ1-4; the match to TRBD1 covers 9 bases. Germline V gene lookup returns CDR1 SEHNR and CDR2 FQNEAQ (reference sequence). Trimming removed 3 bases from V and 5 bases from J; junction bases left unmatched: 1. The CDR3 runs to 14 residues. CDR3 region: CASSLTGGNEKLFF. The CDR3 bases that were read are TGTGCCAGCAGCTTGACAGGGGGGAATGAAAAA.

This clone has a count of ten or more. The read ends 3 residues early relative to the CDR3; the germline J gene fills the gap. The V call is TRBV6-2 or TRBV6-3, the J call TRBJ2-7; no reliable D call. The CDR3 spans 15 residues. Looked up from germline, CDR1 is MNHEY and CDR2 is SVGEGT. The V end lost 6 bases, the J end lost 3 bases, and 18 bases lay between the germline ends. The CDR3 region is CASSYLAVSGYEQYF. The covered CDR3 bases are TGTGCCAGCAGCTATTTAGCTGTTTCGGGCTACGAG.

This clone has ten or more counts. Coverage ceases 3 residues before the CDR3 finishes, and the germline J gene fills in the end. The chain combines TRBV19 with TRBJ1-5, with a weak D call TRBD1 (5 bases). The germline V and J ends were trimmed by 3 bases and 7 bases, with 16 bases remaining between them. CDR1 LNHDA and CDR2 SQIVND come from the germline V gene (reference sequence). This CDR3 spans 15 amino acids. The CDR3: CASSMWGGDGQPQHF. CDR3 DNA, as far as it was read: TGTGCCAGTAGTATGTGGGGAGGGGATGGCCAGCCC.

Only a few counts were recorded for this clone. The CDR3 loop reads CASSITASGSSYNEQFF. The DNA read from the CDR3 is TGTGCCAGTAGTATAACGGCTAGCGGGTCTTCCTACAATGAG. J is TRBJ2-1 and V is TRBV19; 8 bases match TRBD2. The observed sequence ends 3 residues before the CDR3 terminus, with the missing tail filled in from the germline J gene. CDR1 and CDR2 from the germline V gene are LNHDA and SQIVND (reference sequence). The J segment lost 1 base and the V segment lost 2 bases, leaving 7 bases of the junction unmatched. The CDR3 sequence is 17 residues long.

This clone was found many times. Sequencing ends 3 residues short of the CDR3 end; the germline J gene provides the rest. The chain carries TRBV6-1 and TRBJ2-1; 13 bases agree with TRBD2. The junction had 6 bases not matched to a gene; V was cut back by 2 bases and J by 5 bases. The CDR3 runs to 17 residues. Germline V CDR1 and CDR2: MNHNS, SASEGT. The CDR3 DNA, read in part, is TGTGCCAGCAGTGAAAACACCGGGACTAGCGGGAACAATGAG. Translating gives CASSENTGTSGNNE. The full CDR3 protein is CASSENTGTSGNNEQFF.

This clone was detected a few times. The DNA ends 3 residues before the CDR3 does, and the rest of the CDR3 is filled in from the germline J gene. V and J are TRBV7-6 and TRBJ1-5; 10 bases are shared with TRBD1. Unmatched junction bases numbered 5, after V lost 5 bases and J lost 1 base. The CDR3 has 16 amino acids. Germline CDR1 and CDR2: SGHVS and FNYEAQ. The part of the CDR3 DNA that was read is TGTGCCAGCAGCCCCGGACAGGGGGGCAGCAATCAGCCC. Its protein product is CASSPGQGGSNQP. In full, the CDR3 reads CASSPGQGGSNQPQHF.

In this sample, this clone turned up a few times. The observed sequence ends 3 residues before the CDR3 terminus, with the missing tail filled in from the germline J gene. The chain combines TRBV7-2 with TRBJ1-1; 10 positions agree with TRBD1. CDR1 and CDR2 (germline): SGHTA, FQGNSA. The CDR3 sequence is 13 residues long. V shed 6 bases and J 6 bases; nucleotides not matched to a gene: 4. The CDR3 bases that were read are TGTGCCAGCAGGGACAGGGGGGTCGCTGAA. Protein sequence: CASRDRGVAE. The whole CDR3 reads CASRDRGVAEAFF.

This clone has a count of ten or more. The CDR3 end lies 3 residues beyond the end of the read and is filled in from the germline J gene. This chain uses TRBV5-1 with TRBJ1-2, with no clear D. The CDR3 is 14 amino acids. Germline V CDR1 and CDR2: SGHRS, YFSETQ. The V end lost 0 bases, the J end lost 3 bases, and 9 bases lay between the germline ends. CDR3 in amino acids: CASSLASGYYGYTF. The DNA read from the CDR3 is TGCGCCAGCAGCTTGGCCTCGGGGTACTATGGC.

This clone has at least ten counts. Read data end 3 residues before the CDR3 end; the end is taken from the germline J gene. The chain couples TRBV19 to TRBJ2-3; D is unclear. The length of the CDR3 is 16 residues. V lost 3 bases and J 4 bases, leaving 17 bases between the germline ends. CDR1 is LNHDA, CDR2 SQIVND, per germline (reference sequence). The sequenced part of the CDR3 DNA is TGTGCCAGTAGTATTGAGGTGGGCAGGATCGCAGATACG. The encoded protein is CASSIEVGRIADT. The whole CDR3 sequence is CASSIEVGRIADTQYF.

This clone was recorded at least ten times. The CDR3 end falls 3 residues outside the read, so it is completed with the germline J gene. This sequence joins TRBV29-1 and TRBJ1-2; 8 nucleotides line up with TRBD1. The CDR3 spans 14 residues. Germline V gene sequence: CDR1 SQVTM, CDR2 ANQGSEA. The CDR3 here is CSVEAQGAHVGYTF. Incomplete CDR3 DNA: TGCAGCGTTGAGGCTCAGGGGGCGCATGTGGGC.

The table lists this clone with many counts. The read ends 3 residues shy of where the CDR3 ends; the end is completed using the germline J gene. This chain uses TRBV30 with TRBJ1-3; D uncertain. V was shortened by 8 bases and J by 2 bases, with 13 bases between the two germline ends. The germline gives CDR1 GTSNPN, CDR2 SVGIG (reference sequence). The CDR3 sequence is 13 residues long. The CDR3 region is CAAGPEAGNTIYF. CDR3 DNA, as far as it was read: TGTGCCGCAGGCCCGGAAGCTGGAAACACC.

This clone has ten or more counts. The DNA read from the CDR3 is TGTGCCAGTAGTCACCGGGACTTGGGGGCCTACGAG. It specifies CASSHRDLGAYE. The whole CDR3 reads CASSHRDLGAYEQYF. V usage is TRBV19 and J usage is TRBJ2-7, with a possible D match to TRBD2 (6 bases). With the read ending 3 residues before the CDR3 end, the germline J gene is used to fill in that end. The CDR3 is 15 residues long. Germline V gives CDR1 LNHDA, CDR2 SQIVND (reference sequence). V was shortened by 5 bases and J by 2 bases, with 16 bases between the two germline ends.

This clone appeared many times. The read is 3 residues too short to cover the CDR3 end, so that end is filled in from the germline J gene. V gene TRBV7-8 combines with J gene TRBJ2-7; D possibly matches TRBD1 or TRBD2 (5 bases each). CDR3 length: 14 residues. The V end lost 1 base, the J end lost 5 bases, and 12 bases lay between the germline ends. Per the germline V gene, CDR1 is SGHVS and CDR2 is FQNEAQ. Incomplete CDR3 DNA: TGTGCCAGCAGCTTAGGAGGGGATGCGAACGAG. This codes for CASSLGGDANE. The CDR3, in full, reads CASSLGGDANEQYF. Using reference TRBV7-8 and TRBJ2-7 for the parts outside the CDR3, the full variable domain is GAGVSQSPRYKVAKRGQDVALRCDPISGHVSLFWYQQALGQGPEFLTYFQNEAQLDKSGLPSDRFFAERPEGSVSTLKIQRTQQEDSAVYLCASSLGGDANEQYFGPGTRLTVT.

This clone was picked up many times. The read is 3 residues too short to cover the CDR3 end, so that end is filled in from the germline J gene. This chain links TRBV7-2 with TRBJ1-4; possibly TRBD1 for D (5 bases). Germline CDR1 SGHTA, CDR2 FQGNSA. V dropped 8 bases and J dropped 5 bases, with 12 bases sitting between them. The CDR3 extends over 13 amino acids. The CDR3 bases that were read are TGTGCCAGCCGACGACAGAAAAATGAAAAA. This codes for CASRRQKNEK. The full-length CDR3 reads as CASRRQKNEKLFF. The full variable domain, its missing parts supplied by reference TRBV7-2 and TRBJ1-4, is GAGVSQSPSNKVTEKGKDVELRCDPISGHTALYWYRQSLGQGLEFLIYFQGNSAPDKSGLPSDRFSAERTGGSVSTLTIQRTQQEDSAVYLCASRRQKNEKLFFGSGTQLSVL.

This clone was counted at least ten times. The read terminates 3 residues ahead of where the CDR3 ends, so the germline J gene completes it. This chain connects TRBV9 to TRBJ1-1; the match to TRBD1 covers 11 bases. The CDR3 spans 15 residues. Looked up from germline, CDR1 is SGDLS and CDR2 is YYNGEE. The sequenced part of the CDR3 DNA is TGTGCCAGCAGCGCCGGACAGGGGGCAGGTTTGTCG. This gives the protein CASSAGQGAGLS. The full CDR3 protein reads CASSAGQGAGLSAFF.

The table lists this clone with many counts. The CDR3 end lies 3 residues beyond the end of the read and is filled in from the germline J gene. This rearrangement joins TRBV10-3 to TRBJ2-7, with D perhaps TRBD1 (5 bases). The germline CDR1 and CDR2 sequences are ENHRY and SYGVKD. Trimming removed 3 bases at V and 2 bases at J, with 8 bases between. The CDR3 covers 13 residues. The sequenced CDR3 bases are TGTGCCATCAGTGAAAGGGGTCCCTACGAG. It specifies CAISERGPYE. The complete CDR3 reads CAISERGPYEQYF.

This clone was counted ten times or more. The sequenced fragment ends 3 residues before the CDR3 boundary, so the rest is inferred from the germline J gene. The rearrangement joins TRBV5-6 to TRBJ2-7, with a weak D call TRBD1 (6 bases). CDR1 and CDR2 from the germline V gene are SGHDT and YYEEEE. CDR3 size: 15 residues. V was shortened by 4 bases and J by 1 base, with 15 bases between the two germline ends. CDR3 loop: CASSPVAGASYEQYF. The covered CDR3 bases are TGTGCCAGCAGCCCGGTAGCAGGGGCTTCCTACGAG.

Turning to this clone: Sequencing ends 3 residues short of the CDR3 end; the germline J gene provides the rest. The rearrangement links TRBV5-1 to TRBJ2-5; tentative D call: TRBD1 (5 bases). V was clipped by 0 bases and J by 1 base, with 7 bases between them. The CDR3 covers 14 residues. Germline CDR1 SGHRS, CDR2 YFSETQ. Partial CDR3 DNA: TGCGCCAGCAGCTTGGGACAGATCCAAGAGACC. This gives the protein CASSLGQIQET. The full CDR3 sequence reads CASSLGQIQETQYF.

This clone occurred many times. The CDR3 end lies 3 residues beyond the end of the read and is filled in from the germline J gene. The rearrangement links TRBV5-6 to TRBJ2-7; 7 bases line up with TRBD1. V lost 0 bases and J lost 6; bases outside the gene matches: 6. There are 14 residues in the CDR3. Germline CDR1 reads SGHDT; CDR2 reads YYEEEE. CDR3 region: CASSLGWTGTEQYF. CDR3 DNA, as far as it was read: TGTGCCAGCAGCTTGGGCTGGACAGGCACCGAG.

This clone was observed many times. The read falls 3 residues short of the CDR3 end, and the missing part is taken from the germline J gene. This rearrangement joins TRBV6-2 or TRBV6-3 to TRBJ2-7; tentatively, D is TRBD1 (6 bases). Trimming left V 2 bases short and J 3 bases short, with 8 bases between. This CDR3 is built from 13 residues. Germline-derived CDR1 and CDR2 are MNHEY and SVGEGT. The CDR3 spells CASSYVRGYEQYF. The sequenced CDR3 bases are TGTGCCAGCAGTTACGTCAGGGGCTACGAG.

This clone appeared many times. The CDR3 end lies 3 residues beyond the end of the read and is filled in from the germline J gene. The chain links TRBV30 to TRBJ1-5; the match to TRBD1 covers 7 bases. J lost 7 bases, V lost 1 base, and 16 bases had no gene match. Germline loops: CDR1 GTSNPN, CDR2 SVGIG (reference sequence). The CDR3 extends over 17 amino acids. CDR3 region: CAWSGRHVQGRPQPQHF. The covered CDR3 bases are TGTGCCTGGAGTGGCCGACATGTACAGGGGCGCCCACAGCCC.